This T cell receptor beta chain was captured by sequencing in a study of CXCR3-negative and CXCR3-positive naive CD8 T cells. The CDR3 has 16 residues. Per germline, CDR1 SGDLS and CDR2 YYNGEE. Study-wide results and limits: Most assays were run on fresh PBMCs (CXCR3 expression partially decreased after cryopreservation). CXCR3-positive naive cells carried more hydrophobic TRB CDR3s than CXCR3-negative naive cells did. Because surface CD5 did not distinguish the naive subsets, TCR strength was inferred from TRB CDR3 properties. Diversity in memory CD8+ cells fell much lower than the comparably high levels seen in both naive subsets.

Cells classed as naive CD8+ T cells were CD45RO-CCR7+CD27+CD95-. Preparation of TRB cDNA libraries relied on 5' RACE carrying UMI labels. No DNA is given; TCRdb re-called the 5' RACE reads and lists each CDR3 protein once. The table for this sample gives roughly 6,000 distinct CDR3 sequences. As to this clonotype: What it binds is unknown.

The sequence was collected from a human donor in good health. Some clones in this sample may be carry-over from other donors' samples. V is TRBV9 and J is TRBJ1-1. What was sequenced was naive CXCR3+ CD8+ T cells from blood. Specified subset: CD45RO-CCR7+CD27+CD95- naive CD8+ T cells expressing CXCR3 (TNR3+). The CDR3 sequence: CASSVGFYGDTTEAFF.